The next 22 T cell receptor beta chains were all read from a single sample in a study of PD-1 blockade in mismatch repair-deficient tumors. Profiling relied on immunoSEQ multiplex PCR, and the TCRdb table lists in-frame clones only, not all of them. Altogether some 70,000 clones are present, 70% to 80% being singletons, with the ten largest covering about 5%. The starting material was peripheral blood, obtained 2 weeks after starting pembrolizumab. These receptors were obtained from an adult with mismatch repair-deficient cancer.

This clone was detected once. The V gene is TRBV7-9, the J gene TRBJ1-1; D perhaps matches TRBD1 (6 bases). V dropped 5 bases and J dropped 2 bases, with 15 bases sitting between them. CDR1 is SEHNR and CDR2 is FQNEAQ in the germline V gene (reference sequence). The CDR3 is made up of 15 amino acids. Written as DNA, the CDR3 is TGTGCCAGCAGCGAGATCTGGACAGCTAACACTGAAGCTTTCTTT. It specifies CASSEIWTANTEAFF.

The chain links TRBV11-2 to TRBJ1-4; 8 nucleotides agree with TRBD1. Germline V gene data show CDR1 as SGHAT and CDR2 as FQNNGV. The ends lost 5 bases at V and 5 bases at J; junction bases unmatched: 7. This CDR3 spans 15 amino acids. CDR3: CASSIGQGKNEKLFF. The CDR3 DNA follows: TGTGCCAGCAGCATAGGACAGGGAAAAAATGAAAAACTGTTTTTT.

The V and J genes are TRBV2 and TRBJ2-1, with no clear D. The V end lost 6 bases, the J end lost 8 bases, and 11 bases lay between the germline ends. The CDR3 is made up of 12 amino acids. Germline lookup yields CDR1 SNHLY and CDR2 FYNNEI. The CDR3 sequence is CASRKDGHEQFF. The CDR3 DNA reads as TGTGCCAGCAGGAAAGACGGTCATGAGCAGTTCTTC.

The V gene is TRBV19, the J gene TRBJ1-2; no clear D. With 3 bases removed from V and 3 bases from J, the gap between germline ends came to 8 bases. Per germline, CDR1 LNHDA and CDR2 SQIVND (reference sequence). The CDR3 has 13 residues. The CDR3 region has the DNA TGTGCCAGTAGTATGGAGGACCACTATGGCTACACCTTC. Encoded protein: CASSMEDHYGYTF.

This clone showed up just a few times. This chain links TRBV13 with TRBJ1-1; tentatively, D is TRBD1 (5 bases). Trimming left V 7 bases short and J 0 bases short, with 15 bases between. The CDR3 is 15 amino acids. Germline-derived CDR1 and CDR2 are PRHDT and FYEKMQ (reference sequence). CDR3 nucleotides: TGTGCCAGCATCAATACACAGGTCCTGAACACTGAAGCTTTCTTT. Protein: CASINTQVLNTEAFF.

This clone is deemed medium-sized. V gene TRBV5-5 combines with J gene TRBJ1-1; unclear D gene. V was clipped by 2 bases and J by 0 bases, with 8 bases between them. Germline V gives CDR1 SGHKS, CDR2 YYEKEE (reference sequence). CDR3 length: 14 amino acids. The CDR3 is CASSLQRMNTEAFF. The CDR3 nucleotides read TGTGCCAGCAGCTTACAACGCATGAACACTGAAGCTTTCTTT.

The rearrangement joins TRBV10-2 to TRBJ1-2; TRBD1 agrees at 8 bases. The V gene end was trimmed by 3 bases and the J gene end by 5 bases; junction bases not matched to a gene: 8. This CDR3 has 15 amino acids. Germline CDR1 reads WSHSY; CDR2 reads SAAADI. This chain's CDR3 is CASSDNQGAFYGYTF. The CDR3 DNA reads TGCGCCAGCAGTGATAACCAGGGGGCGTTTTATGGCTACACCTTC.

This clone was counted a few times. The chain uses TRBV6-4 and TRBJ2-2; D is undetermined. The CDR3 is 14 amino acids. In germline, CDR1 is MRHNA, CDR2 SNTAGT. The germline V and J ends were trimmed by 7 bases and 2 bases, with 11 bases remaining between them. The CDR3 region is CASKEWVNTGELFF. CDR3 sequence (DNA): TGTGCCAGCAAAGAATGGGTCAACACCGGGGAGCTGTTTTTT.

This chain uses TRBV11-2 with TRBJ2-5; 10 bases are shared with TRBD2. Trimming took 5 bases from V and 3 from J; bases not matched to a gene: 6. This CDR3 is built from 15 residues. Germline V gene data show CDR1 as SGHAT and CDR2 as FQNNGV. The CDR3, as DNA: TGTGCCAGCAGCCTCCTAGCGGGAGTCGAAGAGACCCAGTACTTC. This encodes CASSLLAGVEETQYF.

This CDR3 is CAWETVVSLYGYTF. In DNA form, the CDR3 reads TGTGCCTGGGAGACAGTTGTCTCTCTCTATGGCTACACCTTC. V and J are TRBV30 and TRBJ1-2; D may be TRBD1 (5 bases). Trimming took off 5 bases at V and 4 bases at J, with 17 bases between the two ends. This CDR3 has 14 residues. CDR1 and CDR2 from the germline V gene are GTSNPN and SVGIG (reference sequence).

This clone was recorded once. The CDR3 coding sequence is TGTGCCAGCAGCCGGAAGGGGGTGAACACCGGGGAGCTGTTTTTT. Encoded protein: CASSRKGVNTGELFF. The chain carries TRBV5-5 and TRBJ2-2, with D possibly TRBD1 on 6 matching bases. The germline CDR1 and CDR2 sequences are SGHKS and YYEKEE (reference sequence). The length of the CDR3 is 15 residues. Trimming took off 4 bases at V and 1 base at J, with 11 bases between the two ends.

The V and J genes are TRBV5-4 and TRBJ2-7, with TRBD2 identical over 7 bases. This CDR3 has 14 residues. CDR1 is SGHNT, CDR2 YYREEE, per germline (reference sequence). V shed 0 bases and J 4 bases; nucleotides not matched to a gene: 4. In DNA, the CDR3 is TGTGCCAGCAGCTTGGACAGCGGGATTTACGAGCAGTACTTC. Protein: CASSLDSGIYEQYF.

This rearrangement joins TRBV5-1 to TRBJ2-3; 9 bases map to TRBD2. Germline assignment: CDR1 SGHRS and CDR2 YFSETQ. The junction had 6 bases not matched to a gene; V was cut back by 0 bases and J by 4 bases. CDR3 length: 16 residues. CDR3 coding DNA: TGCGCCAGCAGCTTGGCCCCTAGCGGGATCGCAGATACGCAGTATTTT. This sequence encodes CASSLAPSGIADTQYF.

This clone was seen a handful of times. The rearrangement joins TRBV5-1 to TRBJ2-3; 10 bases map to TRBD2. Unmatched junction bases numbered 4, after V lost 0 bases and J lost 6 bases. This CDR3 is built from 15 residues. CDR1 is SGHRS, CDR2 YFSETQ, per germline. The CDR3 region is CASSLVSGRRDTQYF. Written as DNA, the CDR3 is TGCGCCAGCAGCTTGGTTAGCGGGAGGCGGGATACGCAGTATTTT.

The chain links TRBV19 to TRBJ2-1; TRBD2 agrees at 13 bases. The germline gives CDR1 LNHDA, CDR2 SQIVND (reference sequence). The CDR3 totals 16 residues. Losses at the gene ends were 3 bases for V and 8 bases for J; bases not matched to a gene: 7. CDR3: CASSIGLAGVSDEQFF. The CDR3 bases are TGTGCCAGTAGTATCGGACTAGCGGGAGTCAGCGATGAGCAGTTCTTC. The variable domain in full, completed from reference TRBV19 and TRBJ2-1, reads DGGITQSPKYLFRKEGQNVTLSCEQNLNHDAMYWYRQDPGQGLRLIYYSQIVNDFQKGDIAEGYSVSREKKESFPLTVTSAQKNPTAFYLCASSIGLAGVSDEQFFGPGTRLTVL.

This clone has only a few counts. The chain is built from TRBV6-1 and TRBJ2-7; D ambiguous. Germline lookup yields CDR1 MNHNS and CDR2 SASEGT. CDR3 size: 14 residues. V was clipped by 1 base and J by 0 bases, with 7 bases between them. The CDR3 bases are TGTGCCAGCAGTGAAGTGAACGGCTCCTACGAGCAGTACTTC. This codes for CASSEVNGSYEQYF.

Written as DNA, the CDR3 is TGTGCCAGCAGTTCCTCCGTCCCGTGGGCAGATACGCAGTATTTT. This gives the protein CASSSSVPWADTQYF. The chain is built from TRBV28 and TRBJ2-3; D is unclear. Germline CDR1 MDHEN, CDR2 SYDVKM. Trimming took 4 bases from V and 4 from J, leaving 15 bases between them. The CDR3 loop spans 15 amino acids.

The chain is built from TRBV6-1 and TRBJ2-5; D not certain. The CDR3 covers 15 residues. The germline V gene has CDR1 MNHNS and CDR2 SASEGT. The V and J ends lost 0 bases and 1 base respectively, with 9 bases between them. The CDR3 DNA reads as TGTGCCAGCAGTGAAGCGTTCTCCGGCCAAGAGACCCAGTACTTC. Its translation is CASSEAFSGQETQYF.

The V and J genes are TRBV5-1 and TRBJ1-1; tentatively, D is TRBD1 (5 bases). Trimming took off 5 bases at V and 3 bases at J, with 11 bases between the two ends. There are 13 residues in the CDR3. The germline V gene encodes CDR1 SGHRS and CDR2 YFSETQ. CDR3 nucleotide sequence: TGCGCCAGCAGGAATGGGGGGGACACTGAAGCTTTCTTT. Its translation is CASRNGGDTEAFF.

This chain joins TRBV10-2 and TRBJ1-1, with TRBD1 as a possible D gene (5 bases). CDR1 WSHSY and CDR2 SAAADI come from the germline V gene. The CDR3 loop spans 12 amino acids. Trimming removed 9 bases at V and 4 bases at J, with 12 bases between. The chain's CDR3 is CASRGGLTEAFF. CDR3 in DNA: TGCGCCAGTCGGGGCGGTCTCACTGAAGCTTTCTTT.

V gene TRBV29-1 combines with J gene TRBJ2-3; D uncertain. V lost 7 bases, J lost 5 bases, and 16 bases lay in between. Germline V lookup: CDR1 SQVTM, CDR2 ANQGSEA. This CDR3 region has 13 residues. The chain's CDR3 is CSGGKALGDTQYF. The CDR3 bases are TGCAGCGGTGGAAAAGCCCTTGGAGATACGCAGTATTTT.

The genes are TRBV9 and TRBJ2-3, with D unresolved. Germline V gene lookup returns CDR1 SGDLS and CDR2 YYNGEE. The CDR3 loop spans 17 amino acids. The V end lost 0 bases, the J end lost 1 base, and 15 bases lay between the germline ends. CDR3 in amino acids: CASSVGHLLVGTDTQYF. The CDR3 DNA follows: TGTGCCAGCAGCGTAGGTCATCTCTTAGTGGGCACAGATACGCAGTATTTT.